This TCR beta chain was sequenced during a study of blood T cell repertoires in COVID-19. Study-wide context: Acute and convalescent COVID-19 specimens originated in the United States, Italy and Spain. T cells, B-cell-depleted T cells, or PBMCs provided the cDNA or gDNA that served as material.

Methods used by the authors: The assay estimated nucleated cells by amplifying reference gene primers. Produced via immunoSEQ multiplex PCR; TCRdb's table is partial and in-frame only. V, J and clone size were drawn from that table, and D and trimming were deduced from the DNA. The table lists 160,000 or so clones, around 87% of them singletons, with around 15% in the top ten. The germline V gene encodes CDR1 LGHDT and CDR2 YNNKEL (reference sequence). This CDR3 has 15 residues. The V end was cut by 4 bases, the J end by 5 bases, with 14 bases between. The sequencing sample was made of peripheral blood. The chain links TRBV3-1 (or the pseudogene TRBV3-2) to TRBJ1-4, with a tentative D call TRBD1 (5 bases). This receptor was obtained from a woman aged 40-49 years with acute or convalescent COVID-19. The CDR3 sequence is CASSPKTVKNEKLFF. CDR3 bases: TGTGCCAGCAGCCCCAAGACAGTTAAAAATGAAAAACTGTTTTTT.